The 22 T cell receptor beta chains below all came from one sample that was sequenced in a study of shared clonotypes between healthy human individuals. Only in-frame clones appear in the TCRdb table, and some are missing; sequencing was by immunoSEQ multiplex PCR. The table has about 2.2 million clones, 90% to 95% seen once. CD8 cells classed as naive were CD45RO-negative and positively selected for CCR7, excluding terminally differentiated effector memory CD45RA+ cells. The sequencing sample was made of naive CD8+ T cells from PBMCs. These receptors originate from a man younger than 30 in good health. Some clones in this sample may be carry-over from other donors' samples.

The chain carries TRBV10-2 and TRBJ1-4, with D possibly matching TRBD1 (5 bases). Trimming left V 5 bases short and J 4 bases short, with 14 bases between. The CDR3 totals 15 residues. Germline CDR1 is WSHSY and CDR2 is SAAADI. The CDR3 reads CASSHHGDGNEKLFF. The CDR3 coding sequence is TGCGCCAGCAGTCACCACGGGGACGGTAATGAAAAACTGTTTTTT.

V usage is TRBV5-4 and J usage is TRBJ1-1, with D maybe TRBD1 (5 bases). Germline loops: CDR1 SGHNT, CDR2 YYREEE (reference sequence). V was clipped by 2 bases and J by 3 bases, with 14 bases between them. This CDR3 has 15 amino acids. CDR3: CASSFPGYMDTEAFF. In DNA form, the CDR3 reads TGTGCCAGCAGCTTCCCAGGGTACATGGACACTGAAGCTTTCTTT.

This chain joins TRBV7-2 and TRBJ1-2; maybe TRBD1 (6 bases). Germline lookup yields CDR1 SGHTA and CDR2 FQGNSA. Trimming stripped 4 bases from V and 1 base from J, with 25 bases between. CDR3 length: 19 residues. Here the CDR3 reads CASSSKAGAGAIFNYGYTF. As DNA, the CDR3 is TGTGCCAGCAGCTCAAAGGCGGGTGCAGGGGCGATTTTTAACTATGGCTACACCTTC.

This rearrangement joins TRBV30 to TRBJ2-3, with D hard to call. With 3 bases removed from V and 6 bases from J, the gap between germline ends came to 10 bases. The CDR3 is 12 residues long. Germline V gene data show CDR1 as GTSNPN and CDR2 as SVGIG (reference sequence). The CDR3 sequence: CAWRGLSDTQYF. The CDR3 DNA reads as TGTGCCTGGAGGGGATTGTCGGATACGCAGTATTTT.

The chain recombines TRBV27 with TRBJ2-7, with no clear D. V shed 8 bases and J shed 5 bases, with 10 bases lying between them. Germline V gene data show CDR1 as MNHEY and CDR2 as SMNVEV (reference sequence). The CDR3 is made up of 11 amino acids. For the CDR3, the DNA is TGTGCCAGCTGGCTGGGGAACGAGCAGTACTTC. Translation: CASWLGNEQYF.

The chain couples TRBV4-1 to TRBJ2-4, with D perhaps matching TRBD2 (6 bases). Trimming removed 4 bases at V and 9 bases at J, with 13 bases between. Germline V gene lookup returns CDR1 MGHRA and CDR2 YSYEKL. The CDR3 covers 13 residues. The CDR3 region is CASSPGVGGIQYF. The CDR3 DNA sequence: TGCGCCAGCAGCCCTGGGGTGGGAGGCATTCAGTACTTC.

The chain joins TRBV15 to TRBJ2-1, with 8 positions matching TRBD2. Trimming took 3 bases from V and 8 from J; bases not matched to a gene: 6. This CDR3 has 14 amino acids. Germline loops: CDR1 LNHNV, CDR2 YYDKDF (reference sequence). The CDR3, as DNA: TGTGCCACCAGCAGCGGACTAGCAGCCCATGAGCAGTTCTTC. Translating it yields CATSSGLAAHEQFF.

J is TRBJ2-7 and V is TRBV28, with 8 bases that match TRBD1. V shed 8 bases and J 4 bases; nucleotides not matched to a gene: 10. The CDR3 is 14 amino acids. The V gene's germline CDR1 is MDHEN and CDR2 SYDVKM. CDR3 nucleotides: TGTGCCAGCGGCCAGGGGGCCTACAATTACGAGCAGTACTTC. This gives the protein CASGQGAYNYEQYF.

In regard to this clone: Other DNA sequences within the sample encode an identical CDR3. V usage is TRBV28 and J usage is TRBJ2-7, with TRBD1 matching 7 bases. V dropped 5 bases and J dropped 1; count of bases not matched to a gene: 5. The CDR3 consists of 14 residues. Germline CDR1 MDHEN, CDR2 SYDVKM. The chain's CDR3 is CASSQTGSSYEQYF. The CDR3 region has the DNA TGTGCCAGCAGTCAGACAGGGTCATCCTACGAGCAGTACTTC.

Note on this clone: A junction end diverges from the germline sequence, so it may reflect a read error. The chain uses TRBV19 and TRBJ2-1; D is undetermined. The CDR3 consists of 15 residues. Germline V CDR1 and CDR2: LNHDA, SQIVND (reference sequence). The CDR3 sequence: CASSSRLVSHNEQFF. CDR3 nucleotide sequence: TGTGCCAGTAGTAGCAGGCTAGTCTCCCACAATGAGCAGTTCTTC.

This chain links TRBV13 with TRBJ1-2; unclear D gene. Germline CDR1 reads PRHDT; CDR2 reads FYEKMQ (reference sequence). The CDR3 loop spans 16 amino acids. The germline V and J ends were trimmed by 0 bases and 4 bases, with 15 bases remaining between them. CDR3 coding DNA: TGTGCCAGCAGCTTAGGGTCCCGGGGTCGGGGCTATGGCTACACCTTC. Its translation: CASSLGSRGRGYGYTF.

The chain couples TRBV14 to TRBJ1-2; D gene ambiguous. Germline assignment: CDR1 SGHDN and CDR2 FVKESK. The germline V and J ends were trimmed by 4 bases and 3 bases, with 6 bases remaining between them. This CDR3 region has 12 residues. For the CDR3, the DNA is TGTGCCAGCAGCCGCTTGTACTATGGCTACACCTTC. Translating it yields CASSRLYYGYTF.

CDR3: CAVTGQSSSPLHF. DNA of the CDR3: TGTGCCGTTACGGGACAATCTTCCTCACCCCTCCACTTT. The chain has TRBV28 and TRBJ1-6; tentatively, D is TRBD1 (6 bases). CDR1 and CDR2 from the germline V gene are MDHEN and SYDVKM. The CDR3 has 13 residues. V lost 11 bases, J lost 10 bases, and 18 bases lay in between.

This clone was seen a single time. The V call is TRBV19, the J call TRBJ2-1, with no clear D. This CDR3 is 14 amino acids long. Germline V lookup: CDR1 LNHDA, CDR2 SQIVND (reference sequence). The germline V and J ends were trimmed by 7 bases and 4 bases, with 14 bases remaining between them. The chain's CDR3 is CASTPNPAYNEQFF. The DNA for the CDR3 is TGTGCCAGTACCCCTAACCCGGCGTACAATGAGCAGTTCTTC.

The J gene is TRBJ2-5, the V gene TRBV10-2; possibly TRBD2 for D (6 bases). The CDR3 runs 13 residues. Trimming took off 7 bases at V and 5 bases at J, with 14 bases between the two ends. From germline, CDR1 is WSHSY and CDR2 SAAADI. The CDR3 sequence is CASKGGAGETQYF. The CDR3 nucleotides are TGCGCCAGCAAGGGCGGGGCGGGGGAGACCCAGTACTTC.

This chain uses TRBV27 with TRBJ1-2; tentatively, D is TRBD1 (6 bases). V lost 8 bases, J lost 5 bases, and 12 bases lay in between. The CDR3 sequence is 12 residues long. From germline, CDR1 is MNHEY and CDR2 SMNVEV (reference sequence). DNA of the CDR3: TGTGCCAGCTCAGGGGTCGGGTATGGCTACACCTTC. The encoded protein is CASSGVGYGYTF.

This clone was detected only once. The chain employs TRBV7-9 and TRBJ1-1; 10 bases are shared with TRBD1. Per germline, CDR1 SEHNR and CDR2 FQNEAQ (reference sequence). The CDR3 totals 17 residues. Unmatched junction bases numbered 10, after V lost 6 bases and J lost 0 bases. CDR3: CASRQSGTGDLNTEAFF. The CDR3 bases are TGTGCCAGCAGGCAATCCGGGACAGGGGACCTGAACACTGAAGCTTTCTTT.

This rearrangement joins TRBV6-1 to TRBJ2-6; 14 nucleotides agree with TRBD2. The CDR3 has 20 residues. Per the germline V gene, CDR1 is MNHNS and CDR2 is SASEGT. V was pared by 2 bases and J by 2 bases, with 8 bases of the junction left unmatched. The chain's CDR3 is CASSEPLGLAGATGANVLTF. The DNA for the CDR3 is TGTGCCAGCAGTGAACCTTTGGGACTAGCGGGAGCTACTGGGGCCAACGTCCTGACTTTC.

Concerning this clone itself: Other DNA sequences in this specimen translate into the identical CDR3. The V and J genes are TRBV10-3 and TRBJ1-5, with D possibly being TRBD1 (5 bases). CDR3 length equals 14 residues. V was clipped by 2 bases and J by 1 base, with 6 bases between them. Germline V gene sequence: CDR1 ENHRY, CDR2 SYGVKD. CDR3 in amino acids: CAISEGGSNQPQHF. In DNA, the CDR3 is TGTGCCATCAGTGAGGGGGGGAGCAATCAGCCCCAGCATTTT.

A word on this clone: The junction shows a germline mismatch at one end, possibly a read error. This chain connects TRBV29-1 to TRBJ2-5, with a weak D call TRBD2 (6 bases). Germline V lookup: CDR1 SQVTM, CDR2 ANQGSEA. The CDR3 contains 16 residues. For the CDR3, the DNA is TGCAGCGTTGTCGCCCTCTGGGGCGGGAACCACGAGACCCAGTACTTC. Translating gives CSVVALWGGNHETQYF. Supplemented by reference TRBV29-1 and TRBJ2-5, the full variable domain reads SAVISQKPSRDICQRGTSLTIQCQVDSQVTMMFWYRQQPGQSLTLIATANQGSEATYESGFVIDKFPISRPNLTFSTLTVSNMSPEDSSIYLCSVVALWGGNHETQYFGPGTRLLVL.

This chain uses TRBV7-8 with TRBJ2-1, with 9 bases identical to TRBD2. V trimming: 0 bases; J trimming: 1 base; junction bases outside the gene matches: 16. Germline assignment: CDR1 SGHVS and CDR2 FQNEAQ. This CDR3 has 21 amino acids. The CDR3 sequence is CASSLALGVAGADGSYNEQFF. CDR3 DNA sequence: TGTGCCAGCAGCTTAGCGCTCGGGGTAGCGGGAGCGGACGGATCCTACAATGAGCAGTTCTTC.

V is TRBV21-1 and J is TRBJ2-7; the table's D call TRBD1 went unverified against the DNA. TRBV21-1 is described as a pseudogene. The CDR3 sequence is 14 residues long. This CDR3 is CASRTGTGAYEQYF. The CDR3 DNA follows: TGTGCCAGCAGGACCGGGACAGGGGCGTACGAGCAGTACTTC.